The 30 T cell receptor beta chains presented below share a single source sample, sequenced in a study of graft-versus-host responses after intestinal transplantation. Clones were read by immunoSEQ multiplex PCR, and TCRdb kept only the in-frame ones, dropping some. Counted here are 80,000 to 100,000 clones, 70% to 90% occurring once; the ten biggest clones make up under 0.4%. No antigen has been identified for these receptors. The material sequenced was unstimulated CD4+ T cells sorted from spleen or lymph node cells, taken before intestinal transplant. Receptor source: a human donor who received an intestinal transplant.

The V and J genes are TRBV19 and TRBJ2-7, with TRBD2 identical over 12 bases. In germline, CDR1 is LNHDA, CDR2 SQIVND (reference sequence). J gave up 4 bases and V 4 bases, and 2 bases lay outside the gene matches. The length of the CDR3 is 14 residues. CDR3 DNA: TGTGCCAGTAGTACTAGCGGGAGGGCGTACGAGCAGTACTTC. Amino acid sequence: CASSTSGRAYEQYF.

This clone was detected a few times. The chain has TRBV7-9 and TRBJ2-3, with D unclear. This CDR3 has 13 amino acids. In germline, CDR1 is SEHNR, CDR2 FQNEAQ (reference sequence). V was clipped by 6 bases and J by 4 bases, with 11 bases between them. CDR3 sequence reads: CASSHRLADTQYF. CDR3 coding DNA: TGTGCCAGCAGTCATCGACTTGCAGATACGCAGTATTTT.

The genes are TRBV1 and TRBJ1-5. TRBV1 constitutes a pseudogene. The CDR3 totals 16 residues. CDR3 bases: TGCACCAGCAGCCACGATGAGGACTATAGCAATCAGCCCCAGCATTTT. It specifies CTSSHDEDYSNQPQHF.

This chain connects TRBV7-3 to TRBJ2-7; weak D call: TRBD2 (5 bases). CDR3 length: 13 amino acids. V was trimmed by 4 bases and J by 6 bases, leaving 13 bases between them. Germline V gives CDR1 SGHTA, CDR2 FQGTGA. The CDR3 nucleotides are TGTGCCAGCAGCTCCTCCGGCGAGGGCGAGCAGTACTTC. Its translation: CASSSSGEGEQYF.

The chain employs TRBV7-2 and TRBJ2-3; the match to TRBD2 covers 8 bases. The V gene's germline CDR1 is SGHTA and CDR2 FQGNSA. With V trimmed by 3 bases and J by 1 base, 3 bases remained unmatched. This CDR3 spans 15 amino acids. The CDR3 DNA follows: TGTGCCAGCAGCTTGGGTAGCGGGGGCACAGATACGCAGTATTTT. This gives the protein CASSLGSGGTDTQYF. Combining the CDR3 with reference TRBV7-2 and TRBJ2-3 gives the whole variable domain GAGVSQSPSNKVTEKGKDVELRCDPISGHTALYWYRQSLGQGLEFLIYFQGNSAPDKSGLPSDRFSAERTGGSVSTLTIQRTQQEDSAVYLCASSLGSGGTDTQYFGPGTRLTVL.

The CDR3 spells CASSTTGGSSYEQYF. The CDR3 coding sequence is TGTGCCAGCAGCACTACAGGGGGTAGCTCCTACGAGCAGTACTTC. The chain carries TRBV5-4 and TRBJ2-7; the match to TRBD1 covers 8 bases. The CDR3 length is 15 residues. V was pared by 4 bases and J by 0 bases, with 6 bases of the junction left unmatched. From germline, CDR1 is SGHNT and CDR2 YYREEE (reference sequence).

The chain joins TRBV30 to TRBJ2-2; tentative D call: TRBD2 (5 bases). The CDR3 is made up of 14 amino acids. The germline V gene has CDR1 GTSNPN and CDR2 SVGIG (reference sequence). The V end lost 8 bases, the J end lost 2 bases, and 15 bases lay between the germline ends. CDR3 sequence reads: CALVHGVNTGELFF. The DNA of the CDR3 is TGTGCCCTAGTTCACGGGGTAAACACCGGGGAGCTGTTTTTT.

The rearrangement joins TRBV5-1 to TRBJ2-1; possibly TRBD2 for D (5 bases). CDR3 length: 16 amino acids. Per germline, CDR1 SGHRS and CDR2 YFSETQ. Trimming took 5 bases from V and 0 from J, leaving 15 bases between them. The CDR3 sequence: CASSPTRGDSYNEQFF. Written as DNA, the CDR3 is TGCGCCAGCAGTCCTACCCGGGGAGACTCCTACAATGAGCAGTTCTTC.

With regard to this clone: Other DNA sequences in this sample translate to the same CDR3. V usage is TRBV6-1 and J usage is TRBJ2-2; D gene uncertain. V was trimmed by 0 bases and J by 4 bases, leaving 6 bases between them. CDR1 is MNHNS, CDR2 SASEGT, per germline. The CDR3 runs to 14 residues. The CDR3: CASSEARGTGELFF. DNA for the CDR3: TGTGCCAGCAGTGAAGCGCGAGGCACCGGGGAGCTGTTTTTT.

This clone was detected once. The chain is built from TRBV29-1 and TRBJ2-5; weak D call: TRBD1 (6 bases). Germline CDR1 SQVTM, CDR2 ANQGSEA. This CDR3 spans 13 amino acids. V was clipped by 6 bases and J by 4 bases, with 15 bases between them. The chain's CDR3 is CSVRDTKIETQYF. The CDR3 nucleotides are TGCAGCGTCCGGGACACGAAGATAGAGACCCAGTACTTC.

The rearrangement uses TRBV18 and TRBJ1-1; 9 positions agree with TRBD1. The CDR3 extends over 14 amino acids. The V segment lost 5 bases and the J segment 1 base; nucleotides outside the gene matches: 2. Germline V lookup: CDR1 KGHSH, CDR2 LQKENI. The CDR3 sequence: CASSGQGTNTEAFF. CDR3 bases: TGTGCCAGCTCAGGACAGGGGACGAACACTGAAGCTTTCTTT.

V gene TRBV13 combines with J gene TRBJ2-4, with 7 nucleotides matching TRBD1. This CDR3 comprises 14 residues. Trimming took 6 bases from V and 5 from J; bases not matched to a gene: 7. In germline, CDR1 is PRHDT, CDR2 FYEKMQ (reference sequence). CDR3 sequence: CASRRQGGENIQYF. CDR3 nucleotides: TGTGCCAGCAGACGACAGGGTGGGGAAAACATTCAGTACTTC.

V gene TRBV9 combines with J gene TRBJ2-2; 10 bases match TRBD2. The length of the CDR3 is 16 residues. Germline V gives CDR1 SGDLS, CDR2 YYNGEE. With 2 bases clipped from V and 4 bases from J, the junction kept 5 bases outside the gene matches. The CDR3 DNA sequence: TGTGCCAGCAGCGTTAGCGGGAGGCGGGTCACCGGGGAGCTGTTTTTT. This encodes CASSVSGRRVTGELFF.

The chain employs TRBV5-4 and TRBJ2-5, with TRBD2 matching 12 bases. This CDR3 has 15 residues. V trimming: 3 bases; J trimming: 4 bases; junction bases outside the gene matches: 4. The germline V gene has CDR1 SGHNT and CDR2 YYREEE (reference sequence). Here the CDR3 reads CASSSGGLAGETQYF. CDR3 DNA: TGTGCCAGCAGCTCCGGGGGACTAGCGGGAGAGACCCAGTACTTC.

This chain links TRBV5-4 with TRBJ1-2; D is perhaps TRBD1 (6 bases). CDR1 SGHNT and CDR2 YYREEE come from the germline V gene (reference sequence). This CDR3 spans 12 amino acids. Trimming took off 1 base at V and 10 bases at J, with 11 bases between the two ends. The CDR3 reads CASSLSGVDYTF. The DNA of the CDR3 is TGTGCCAGCAGCTTGTCAGGGGTTGACTACACCTTC.

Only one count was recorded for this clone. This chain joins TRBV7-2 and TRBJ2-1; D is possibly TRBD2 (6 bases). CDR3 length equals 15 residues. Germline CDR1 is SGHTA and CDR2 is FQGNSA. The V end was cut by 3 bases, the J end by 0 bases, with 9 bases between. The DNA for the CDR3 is TGTGCCAGCAGCTTCCTAGCGAGCTCCTACAATGAGCAGTTCTTC. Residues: CASSFLASSYNEQFF.

In DNA, the CDR3 is TGCGCCAGCAGCTTACAGGGGAGCTATGGCTACACCTTC. Translating gives CASSLQGSYGYTF. The chain is built from TRBV5-1 and TRBJ1-2; 7 nucleotides align to TRBD1. CDR1 SGHRS and CDR2 YFSETQ come from the germline V gene. There are 13 residues in the CDR3. J was trimmed by 4 bases and V by 2 bases; bases with no gene match: 2. Filled out from reference TRBV5-1 and TRBJ1-2, the complete variable domain reads KAGVTQTPRYLIKTRGQQVTLSCSPISGHRSVSWYQQTPGQGLQFLFEYFSETQRNKGNFPGRFSGRQFSNSRSEMNVSTLELGDSALYLCASSLQGSYGYTFGSGTRLTVV.

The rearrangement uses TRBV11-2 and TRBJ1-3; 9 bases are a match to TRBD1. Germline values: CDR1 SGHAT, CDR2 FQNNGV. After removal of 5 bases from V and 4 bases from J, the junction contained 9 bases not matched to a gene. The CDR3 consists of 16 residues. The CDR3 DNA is TGTGCCAGCAGCCCCGGACAGGGGCTGGGGGGAAACACCATATATTTT. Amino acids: CASSPGQGLGGNTIYF.

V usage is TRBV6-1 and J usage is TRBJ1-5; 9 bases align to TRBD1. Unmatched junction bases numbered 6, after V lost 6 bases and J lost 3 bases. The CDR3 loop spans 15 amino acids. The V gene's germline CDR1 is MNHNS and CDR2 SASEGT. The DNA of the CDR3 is TGTGCCAGCAGACAGGGGGCCACCTTCAATCAGCCCCAGCATTTT. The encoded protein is CASRQGATFNQPQHF.

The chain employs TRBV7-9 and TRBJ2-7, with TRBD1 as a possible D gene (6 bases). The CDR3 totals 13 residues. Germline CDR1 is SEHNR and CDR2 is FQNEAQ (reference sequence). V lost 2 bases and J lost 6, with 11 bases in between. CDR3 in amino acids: CASSLQGFGEQYF. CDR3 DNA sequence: TGTGCCAGCAGCTTACAGGGGTTCGGCGAGCAGTACTTC.

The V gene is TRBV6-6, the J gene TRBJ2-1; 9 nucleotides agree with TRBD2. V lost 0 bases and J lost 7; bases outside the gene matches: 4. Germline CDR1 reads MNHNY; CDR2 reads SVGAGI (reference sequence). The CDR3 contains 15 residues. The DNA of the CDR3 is TGTGCCAGCAGTTACTCTGGACTAGCGAATAATGAGCAGTTCTTC. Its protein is CASSYSGLANNEQFF.

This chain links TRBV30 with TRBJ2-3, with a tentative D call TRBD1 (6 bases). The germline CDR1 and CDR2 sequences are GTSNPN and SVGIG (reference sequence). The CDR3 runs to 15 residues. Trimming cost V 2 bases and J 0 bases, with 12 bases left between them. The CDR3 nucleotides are TGTGCCTGGAGTATACAGGGCCATAGCACAGATACGCAGTATTTT. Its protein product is CAWSIQGHSTDTQYF.

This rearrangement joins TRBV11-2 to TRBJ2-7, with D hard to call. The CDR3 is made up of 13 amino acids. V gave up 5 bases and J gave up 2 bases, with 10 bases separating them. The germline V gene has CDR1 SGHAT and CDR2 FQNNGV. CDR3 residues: CASSRSTAYEQYF. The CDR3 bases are TGTGCCAGCAGCCGGAGCACTGCCTACGAGCAGTACTTC.

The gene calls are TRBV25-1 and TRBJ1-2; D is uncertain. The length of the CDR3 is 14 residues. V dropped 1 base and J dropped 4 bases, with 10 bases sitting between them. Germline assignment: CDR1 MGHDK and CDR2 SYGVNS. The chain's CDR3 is CASSESGLTYGYTF. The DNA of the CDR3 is TGTGCCAGCAGTGAATCTGGGCTAACCTATGGCTACACCTTC.

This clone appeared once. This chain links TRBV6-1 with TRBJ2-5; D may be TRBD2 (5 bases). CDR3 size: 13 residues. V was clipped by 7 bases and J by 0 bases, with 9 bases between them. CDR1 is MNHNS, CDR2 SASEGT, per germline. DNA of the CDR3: TGTGCCAGCAACGGGGTACACCAAGAGACCCAGTACTTC. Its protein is CASNGVHQETQYF.

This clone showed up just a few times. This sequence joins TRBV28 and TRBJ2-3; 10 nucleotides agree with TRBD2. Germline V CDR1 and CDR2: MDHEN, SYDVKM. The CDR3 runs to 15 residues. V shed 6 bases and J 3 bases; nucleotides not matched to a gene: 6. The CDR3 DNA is TGTGCCAGCAGGACGCTAGCGGGGGCAACAGATACGCAGTATTTT. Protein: CASRTLAGATDTQYF.

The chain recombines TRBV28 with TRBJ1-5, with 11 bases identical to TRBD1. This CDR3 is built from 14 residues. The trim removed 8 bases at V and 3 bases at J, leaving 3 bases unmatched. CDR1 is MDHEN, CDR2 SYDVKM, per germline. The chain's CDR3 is CASSGQGDNQPQHF. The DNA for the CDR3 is TGTGCCAGCTCGGGACAGGGGGACAATCAGCCCCAGCATTTT.

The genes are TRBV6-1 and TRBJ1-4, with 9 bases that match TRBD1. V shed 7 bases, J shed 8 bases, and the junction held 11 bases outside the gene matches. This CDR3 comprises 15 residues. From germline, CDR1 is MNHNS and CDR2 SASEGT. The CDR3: CASIKLPGQGEKLFF. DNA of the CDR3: TGTGCCAGCATTAAACTACCGGGACAGGGAGAAAAACTGTTTTTT.

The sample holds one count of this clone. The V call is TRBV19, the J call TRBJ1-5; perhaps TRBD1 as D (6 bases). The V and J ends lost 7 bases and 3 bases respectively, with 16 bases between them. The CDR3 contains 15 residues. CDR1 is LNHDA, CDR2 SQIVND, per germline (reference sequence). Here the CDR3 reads CASNTRTAPNQPQHF. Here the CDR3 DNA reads TGTGCCAGTAATACTCGGACAGCCCCCAATCAGCCCCAGCATTTT.

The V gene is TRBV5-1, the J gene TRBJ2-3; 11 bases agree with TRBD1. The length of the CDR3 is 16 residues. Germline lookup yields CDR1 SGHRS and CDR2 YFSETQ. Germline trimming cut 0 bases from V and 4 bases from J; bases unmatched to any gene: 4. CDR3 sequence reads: CASSLGDRGSSDTQYF. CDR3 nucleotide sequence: TGCGCCAGCAGCTTGGGGGACAGGGGGAGTTCAGATACGCAGTATTTT.